The 24 T cell receptor beta chains below come from one sample, sequenced in a study of graft-versus-host responses after intestinal transplantation. Sequencing was performed with immunoSEQ multiplex PCR; in TCRdb, only in-frame clones are kept and a portion is missing. This sample has 95,000 to 150,000 clones; approximately 95% occur once, and the top ten carry over 2.5%. Their antigens remain unidentified. Sequenced material: unstimulated CD8+ T cells sorted from spleen or lymph node cells, taken before intestinal transplant. Receptor source: a human donor who received an intestinal transplant.

To note about this clone: The same CDR3 arises from other DNA sequences in this sample as well. The chain carries TRBV5-6 and TRBJ2-1, with TRBD2 matching over 7 bases. CDR3 length: 15 amino acids. The V gene's germline CDR1 is SGHDT and CDR2 YYEEEE. J lost 1 base, V lost 0 bases, and 1 base had no gene match. This chain's CDR3 is CASSLEGGSYNEQFF. DNA of the CDR3: TGTGCCAGCAGCTTGGAGGGAGGGTCCTACAATGAGCAGTTCTTC.

The V call is TRBV6-4, the J call TRBJ2-5; 7 bases fit TRBD2. J gave up 2 bases and V 0 bases, and 15 bases lay outside the gene matches. Germline V lookup: CDR1 MRHNA, CDR2 SNTAGT. This CDR3 region has 19 residues. The chain's CDR3 is CASSDSRAWAGDGQETQYF. The CDR3 coding sequence is TGTGCCAGCAGTGACTCGAGGGCCTGGGCGGGAGACGGGCAAGAGACCCAGTACTTC.

The chain is built from TRBV25-1 and TRBJ1-1, with 11 bases identical to TRBD1. The CDR3 is made up of 17 amino acids. CDR1 and CDR2 from the germline V gene are MGHDK and SYGVNS. Unmatched junction bases numbered 12, after V lost 6 bases and J lost 3 bases. Here the CDR3 DNA reads TGTGCCAGCAGGGAGGTGGAGGACAGGGGGCACCACACTGAAGCTTTCTTT. Translating gives CASREVEDRGHHTEAFF.

This clone was detected only once. The rearrangement uses TRBV4-1 and TRBJ2-7; no firm D call. Germline CDR1 reads MGHRA; CDR2 reads YSYEKL. Trimming pared 5 bases from V and 2 bases from J, leaving 16 bases between. The CDR3 covers 15 residues. The CDR3 nucleotides are TGCGCCAGCAGCAGACAAGGCCAAAGTACCTACGAGCAGTACTTC. This gives the protein CASSRQGQSTYEQYF.

This chain links TRBV27 with TRBJ2-7; D not resolved. The V gene's germline CDR1 is MNHEY and CDR2 SMNVEV (reference sequence). V was shortened by 2 bases and J by 4 bases, with 24 bases between the two germline ends. This CDR3 is 18 amino acids long. The CDR3 loop reads CASSLRAVNLQAPYEQYF. The CDR3 DNA is TGTGCCAGCAGTTTAAGGGCAGTTAACCTTCAGGCCCCTTACGAGCAGTACTTC.

CDR3 nucleotides: TGCGCCAGCAGCCTCCAGATGGGGGACGGCAATGAGCAGTTCTTC. As protein: CASSLQMGDGNEQFF. The chain joins TRBV4-1 to TRBJ2-1; D may be TRBD1 or TRBD2 (5 bases each). Germline CDR1 reads MGHRA; CDR2 reads YSYEKL. The CDR3 consists of 15 residues. With 4 bases removed from V and 6 bases from J, the gap between germline ends came to 16 bases.

This clone was detected only once. The chain is built from TRBV6-1 and TRBJ1-1; no firm D call. Germline values: CDR1 MNHNS, CDR2 SASEGT. This CDR3 has 12 amino acids. The germline V and J ends were trimmed by 5 bases and 1 base, with 5 bases remaining between them. The chain's CDR3 is CASSPGNTEAFF. CDR3 in DNA: TGTGCCAGCAGTCCAGGGAACACTGAAGCTTTCTTT.

The rearrangement links TRBV5-6 to TRBJ2-3; TRBD1 matches at 10 bases. The length of the CDR3 is 17 residues. Germline lookup yields CDR1 SGHDT and CDR2 YYEEEE. The ends lost 1 base at V and 6 bases at J; junction bases unmatched: 11. CDR3 nucleotide sequence: TGTGCCAGCAGCTTGTTGCCGCGACAGGGGGCGTGGGATACGCAGTATTTT. Protein sequence: CASSLLPRQGAWDTQYF.

This chain connects TRBV7-9 to TRBJ2-1, with TRBD2 identical over 9 bases. Germline V gene data show CDR1 as SEHNR and CDR2 as FQNEAQ (reference sequence). The CDR3 sequence is 16 residues long. J gave up 8 bases and V 1 base, and 9 bases lay outside the gene matches. CDR3 amino acids: CASSLGIAGARDEQFF. For the CDR3, the DNA is TGTGCCAGCAGCTTAGGTATAGCGGGAGCGAGGGATGAGCAGTTCTTC.

V is TRBV28 and J is TRBJ2-1; 8 bases fit TRBD2. The germline V gene encodes CDR1 MDHEN and CDR2 SYDVKM. J was trimmed by 1 base and V by 3 bases; bases with no gene match: 8. The CDR3 has 17 amino acids. CDR3 region: CASSLRSGSGSYNEQFF. CDR3 nucleotide sequence: TGTGCCAGCAGTTTGAGGAGCGGGAGTGGTTCCTACAATGAGCAGTTCTTC.

The rearrangement uses TRBV4-1 and TRBJ2-5; 9 nucleotides agree with TRBD2. Matching the DNA end better, TRBJ2-7 makes the J call doubtful. Per germline, CDR1 MGHRA and CDR2 YSYEKL. The CDR3 totals 13 residues. The CDR3 DNA follows: TGCGCCAGCAGCCCCTTAGCGGGAGACGAGCAGTACTTC. Translated, it gives CASSPLAGDEQYF.

The V call is TRBV9, the J call TRBJ2-1; a weak D match, TRBD2 (5 bases). The germline V and J ends were trimmed by 0 bases and 4 bases, with 14 bases remaining between them. This CDR3 comprises 16 residues. CDR1 is SGDLS, CDR2 YYNGEE, per germline. The CDR3 sequence: CASSVADLSQYNEQFF. The CDR3 DNA reads TGTGCCAGCAGCGTAGCGGACTTGTCGCAATACAATGAGCAGTTCTTC.

V usage is TRBV28 and J usage is TRBJ1-5; possibly TRBD1 for D (5 bases). The V end was cut by 4 bases, the J end by 9 bases, with 13 bases between. CDR1 MDHEN and CDR2 SYDVKM come from the germline V gene. The CDR3 is made up of 13 amino acids. The CDR3 DNA reads as TGTGCCAGCAGTTGGGGGTCGCTCTGGCCCCAGCATTTT. Translation: CASSWGSLWPQHF.

This clone showed up just once. The rearrangement joins TRBV29-1 to TRBJ2-3, with 10 nucleotides matching TRBD2. J lost 1 base, V lost 2 bases, and 6 bases had no gene match. Looked up from germline, CDR1 is SQVTM and CDR2 is ANQGSEA. The CDR3 contains 16 residues. CDR3 residues: CSVEFPGTSGTDTQYF. CDR3 sequence (DNA): TGCAGCGTTGAATTTCCCGGGACTAGCGGCACAGATACGCAGTATTTT.

The chain combines TRBV6-5 with TRBJ2-1; 9 bases line up with TRBD2. This CDR3 spans 15 amino acids. Trimming at V came to 11 bases and at J to 1 base, leaving 9 bases not matched to a gene. Germline CDR1 MNHEY, CDR2 SVGAGI. CDR3 coding DNA: TGTGCCGCTACCCGGACTAGCGCATCCTACAATGAGCAGTTCTTC. Residues: CAATRTSASYNEQFF.

The J gene is TRBJ2-7, the V gene TRBV15; 12 bases are a match to TRBD2. Germline V gene lookup returns CDR1 LNHNV and CDR2 YYDKDF (reference sequence). V lost 5 bases and J lost 1; bases outside the gene matches: 6. The CDR3 has 16 amino acids. CDR3 sequence reads: CATSGLAGGGSYEQYF. CDR3 nucleotide sequence: TGTGCCACCAGCGGCCTAGCGGGAGGGGGGTCCTACGAGCAGTACTTC.

This clone was recorded only once. V and J are TRBV28 and TRBJ2-3; TRBD2 aligns across 13 bases. Unmatched junction bases numbered 29, after V lost 2 bases and J lost 6 bases. The germline V gene encodes CDR1 MDHEN and CDR2 SYDVKM. CDR3 length: 24 residues. DNA for the CDR3: TGTGCCAGCAGTTTAGAATCGCCCGGTCACGGGGGGTCCACCGGGACTAGCGGGACTGATACGCAGTATTTT. Translating gives CASSLESPGHGGSTGTSGTDTQYF.

This chain uses TRBV6-1 with TRBJ1-2, with a possible D match to TRBD1 (6 bases). This CDR3 has 14 amino acids. V shed 1 base and J shed 4 bases, with 10 bases lying between them. In germline, CDR1 is MNHNS, CDR2 SASEGT. The DNA of the CDR3 is TGTGCCAGCAGTGAAGGGGGGGCTTTCTATGGCTACACCTTC. Amino acid sequence: CASSEGGAFYGYTF.

This chain joins TRBV15 and TRBJ1-1; D gene ambiguous. Per germline, CDR1 LNHNV and CDR2 YYDKDF (reference sequence). The CDR3 sequence is 13 residues long. Deletions cut 3 bases from V and 6 bases from J, with 11 bases between. Written as DNA, the CDR3 is TGTGCCACCAGCAGGGCAAATGCAGCTGAAGCTTTCTTT. Protein product: CATSRANAAEAFF.

The sample holds a few counts of this clone. V usage is TRBV30 and J usage is TRBJ2-7; no definite D call. The CDR3 contains 13 residues. Germline-derived CDR1 and CDR2 are GTSNPN and SVGIG (reference sequence). V was pared by 0 bases and J by 2 bases, with 8 bases between. In DNA, the CDR3 is TGTGCCTGGAGTGTCGGCAGCACCTACGAGCAGTACTTC. Its translation is CAWSVGSTYEQYF.

The V and J genes are TRBV19 and TRBJ2-7; D gene uncertain. The CDR3 contains 14 residues. Germline-derived CDR1 and CDR2 are LNHDA and SQIVND (reference sequence). V was cut by 6 bases and J by 0 bases, with 12 bases left in between. CDR3 sequence (DNA): TGTGCCAGTAGAAGACATTCCAGCTCCTACGAGCAGTACTTC. Amino acid sequence: CASRRHSSSYEQYF.

This sequence joins TRBV7-6 and TRBJ1-6, with no clear D. Germline-derived CDR1 and CDR2 are SGHVS and FNYEAQ. V was trimmed by 5 bases and J by 6 bases, leaving 20 bases between them. The CDR3 is 17 residues long. CDR3 in amino acids: CASSLIRSPRGNSPLHF. CDR3 nucleotides: TGTGCCAGCAGCCTTATAAGGAGCCCCCGGGGTAATTCACCCCTCCACTTT.

V and J are TRBV28 and TRBJ2-7, with 7 bases fitting TRBD2. The V gene's germline CDR1 is MDHEN and CDR2 SYDVKM. The V and J ends lost 7 bases and 4 bases, in that order; junction bases with no gene match: 1. The CDR3 sequence is 11 residues long. CDR3 residues: CASTSGYEQYF. CDR3 bases: TGTGCCAGCACTAGCGGTTACGAGCAGTACTTC. The full variable domain, completed using reference TRBV28 and TRBJ2-7, is DVKVTQSSRYLVKRTGEKVFLECVQDMDHENMFWYRQDPGLGLRLIYFSYDVKMKEKGDIPEGYSVSREKKERFSLILESASTNQTSMYLCASTSGYEQYFGPGTRLTVT.

CDR3 coding DNA: TGTGCCAGCAGCGAGGCGGGACCCTACAATGAGCAGTTCTTC. Translating it yields CASSEAGPYNEQFF. This chain joins TRBV9 and TRBJ2-1, with D possibly matching TRBD2 (6 bases). The CDR3 is 14 amino acids. Germline CDR1 is SGDLS and CDR2 is YYNGEE. Trimming took off 3 bases at V and 2 bases at J, with 9 bases between the two ends.